Sequencing of this T cell receptor beta chain was carried out in a study of beta chain features in type 1 diabetes. Turning to the study itself: Examination of sorted cells across all samples involved 100 million or so cells. Notes on the study in general: Among patients with Type 1 diabetes, TCRB CDR3s were moderately but significantly shorter in every one of the four CD4+ subsets. With patients and controls alike, PCR might favor shorter templates to an equal degree. More deletions and fewer insertions at VDJ junctions were seen in type 1 diabetes patients.

A word on this clone: What it binds is not known.

V was trimmed by 0 bases and J by 8 bases, leaving 10 bases between them. The germline CDR1 and CDR2 sequences are MGHRA and YSYEKL. This CDR3 has 14 residues. Markers CD45RO/CCR7/CD25/CD127/CD95/CD27 served to sort CD4+ naive, central memory, regulatory and stem cell-like memory cells. The study reverse transcribed the entire isolated RNA, so it sequenced expressed TCRB transcripts. TCRdb keeps only in-frame clones here, not all; method: immunoSEQ multiplex PCR. This sample has 640,000 or so clones, with 11% to 15% found just once. This receptor was identified in a man younger than 30 with type 1 diabetes. Specimen: naive CD4+ T cells from blood. The genes are TRBV4-1 and TRBJ1-4; D is undetermined. CDR3 residues: CASSQDNVDEKLFF. CDR3 sequence (DNA): TGCGCCAGCAGCCAAGACAACGTAGACGAAAAACTGTTTTTT.